This entry is about one T cell receptor (beta chain). V lost 0 bases, J lost 5 bases, and 10 bases lay in between. The CDR3 runs 14 residues. The germline V gene encodes CDR1 MRHNA and CDR2 SNTAGT. The data are from a study of blood T cell repertoires in COVID-19. Study details: COVID-19 samples from acute and convalescent phases originated in the United States, Italy and Spain.

In the source study's methods: Estimation of nucleated cell counts relied on the amplification of reference gene primers. The data were produced by immunoSEQ multiplex PCR, yet TCRdb's version contains in-frame clones alone and is incomplete. V and J calls and clone size are as listed in that table; D and trimming were resolved from the DNA. The table lists about 670,000 clones, 80% to 90% of them singletons. The chain couples TRBV6-4 to TRBJ1-2, with D perhaps TRBD1 (6 bases). The receptor comes from a young woman with acute or convalescent COVID-19. The sequencing sample was made of peripheral blood. CDR3 protein: CASSDSEQGYGYTF. In DNA, the CDR3 is TGTGCCAGCAGTGACTCGGAGCAGGGGTATGGCTACACCTTC.